This TCR beta chain was recorded in a study of human T cells and chemical hapten exposure. The wider study: All patients underwent weekly scalp dosing with diphenylcyclopropenone for the full roughly 25-week study.

Time point meaning: patch test 1, 2 weeks after DPC sensitization. Treatment of the sample: therapeutic diphenylcyclopropenone sensitization with weekly scalp DPC. Sequencing started from total RNA isolated from unfractionated whole blood. From the RACE reads, TCRdb called clonotypes with MiXCR, one entry per CDR3 protein. Of fewer than 50,000 distinct CDR3 sequences in the sample, under 4.5% are singletons; the top ten hold around 26%. The ends were cut back, 8 bases at V and 0 bases at J, with 12 bases in the middle. The CDR3 extends over 15 amino acids. Germline values: CDR1 KGHDR, CDR2 SFDVKD. The table lists this clonotype with many counts.

The sample here was whole blood, taken in connection with sensitization to the hapten diphenylcyclopropenone (DPC). The genes are TRBV24-1 and TRBJ2-2, with D possibly being TRBD1 (6 bases). The sequence derives from a man aged 50 to 60 with alopecia areata. Some clones in this sample may be carry-over from other donors' samples. CDR3 loop: CATKQGRSNTGELFF. The CDR3 bases are TGTGCCACCAAACAGGGACGTTCGAACACCGGGGAGCTGTTTTTT.